The 2 T cell receptor beta chains below were found in one sample sequenced in a study of identical twins. TCRdb reprocessed the 5' RACE reads via MiXCR and lists one record per CDR3 protein. Of 1.5 million to 2 million distinct CDR3 sequences in the sample, around 33% were seen once. The source material was cord blood. Every receptor here comes from a newborn girl in good health.

V gene TRBV12-3 or TRBV12-4 combines with J gene TRBJ1-2, with 7 bases that match TRBD1. The J segment lost 3 bases and the V segment lost 6 bases, leaving 10 bases of the junction unmatched. The CDR3 is made up of 15 amino acids. CDR3 nucleotides: TGTGCCAGCAGCCTCACGAGACAGGGTCACTATGGCTACACCTTC. Encoded protein: CASSLTRQGHYGYTF.

This clonotype was counted between two and nine times. This chain joins TRBV7-9 and TRBJ1-4; tentative D call: TRBD1 (6 bases). Germline V gene sequence: CDR1 SEHNR, CDR2 FQNEAQ (reference sequence). Trimming took off 5 bases at V and 8 bases at J, with 18 bases between the two ends. The CDR3 loop spans 15 amino acids. CDR3 sequence reads: CASSLFLQGREKLFF. DNA for the CDR3: TGTGCCAGCAGCCTATTCCTACAGGGTCGGGAAAAACTGTTTTTT.